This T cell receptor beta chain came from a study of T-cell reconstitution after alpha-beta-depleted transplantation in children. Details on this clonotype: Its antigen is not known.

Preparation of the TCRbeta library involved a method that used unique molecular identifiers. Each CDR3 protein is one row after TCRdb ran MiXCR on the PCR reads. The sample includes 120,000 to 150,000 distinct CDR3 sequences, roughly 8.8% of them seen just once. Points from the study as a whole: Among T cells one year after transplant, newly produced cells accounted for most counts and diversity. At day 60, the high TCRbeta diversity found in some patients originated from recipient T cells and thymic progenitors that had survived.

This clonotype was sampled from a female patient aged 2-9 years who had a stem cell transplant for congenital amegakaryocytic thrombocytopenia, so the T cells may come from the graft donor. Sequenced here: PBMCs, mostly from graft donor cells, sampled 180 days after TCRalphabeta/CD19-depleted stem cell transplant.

CDR3 DNA: TGTGCCAGCAGTGTGAGGGGGGCAGCCACCGGGGAGCTGTTTTTT. Its translation is CASSVRGAATGELFF. The rearrangement joins TRBV5-4 to TRBJ2-2, with D possibly called TRBD1 or TRBD2 (6 bases each). Trimming shortened V by 5 bases and J by 4 bases, and 15 bases separated the two germline ends. Germline CDR1 reads SGHNT; CDR2 reads YYREEE (reference sequence). CDR3 size: 15 residues.